The entry that follows covers one T cell receptor (beta chain) sequence. As yet, its antigen is unknown. The germline V and J ends were trimmed by 6 bases and 4 bases, with 16 bases remaining between them. This CDR3 has 15 amino acids. CDR1 LNHDA and CDR2 SQIVND come from the germline V gene (reference sequence). Using 200 ng DNA, about 30,000 T cell genomes, the sorted-subset replicate PCRs were run. Measured with immunoSEQ multiplex PCR; TCRdb has only the in-frame clones, and not every one. The sample holds some 2.1 million clones, approximately 92% seen once. Naive CD8 cells were CD45RO-negative, positively selected for CCR7, excluding terminally differentiated effector memory CD45RA+ cells. The sample is drawn from a study of shared clonotypes between healthy human individuals. Findings and caveats of the study: Collection of samples was limited to blood; tissue repertoires likely differ. Sharing across a handful of donors was seen in 5% to 5.5% of naive CD4 clonotypes. All-four-donor shared clonotypes had higher generation probabilities than non-shared clonotypes did.

This receptor was identified in a man younger than 35 in good health. Some clones in this sample may be carry-over from other donors' samples. The sequencing input was naive CD8+ T cells from PBMCs. V usage is TRBV19 and J usage is TRBJ1-5; perhaps TRBD1 as D (5 bases). CDR3 loop: CASSPTGLMNQPQHF. CDR3 sequence (DNA): TGTGCCAGTAGCCCCACGGGACTCATGAATCAGCCCCAGCATTTT.